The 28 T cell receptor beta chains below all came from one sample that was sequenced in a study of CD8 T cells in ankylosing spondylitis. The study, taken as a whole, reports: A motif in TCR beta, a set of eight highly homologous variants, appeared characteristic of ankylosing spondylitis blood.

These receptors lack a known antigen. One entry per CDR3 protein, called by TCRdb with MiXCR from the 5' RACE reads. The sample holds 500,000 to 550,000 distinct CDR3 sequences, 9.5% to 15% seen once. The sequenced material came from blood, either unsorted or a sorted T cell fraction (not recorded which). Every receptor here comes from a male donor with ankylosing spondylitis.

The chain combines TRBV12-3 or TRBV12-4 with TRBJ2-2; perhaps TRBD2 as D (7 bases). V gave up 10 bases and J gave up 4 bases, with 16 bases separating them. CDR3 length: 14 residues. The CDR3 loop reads CATRGGAGTGELFF. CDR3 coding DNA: TGTGCCACCCGTGGGGGGGCCGGCACCGGGGAGCTGTTTTTT.

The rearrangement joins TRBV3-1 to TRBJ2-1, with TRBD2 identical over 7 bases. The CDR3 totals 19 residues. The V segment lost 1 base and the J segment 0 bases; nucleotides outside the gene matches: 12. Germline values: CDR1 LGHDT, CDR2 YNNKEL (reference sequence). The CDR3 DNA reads TGTGCCAGCAGCCAAGGGTTTCCAGTTGGCGGGAGCTCCTACAATGAGCAGTTCTTC. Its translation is CASSQGFPVGGSSYNEQFF.

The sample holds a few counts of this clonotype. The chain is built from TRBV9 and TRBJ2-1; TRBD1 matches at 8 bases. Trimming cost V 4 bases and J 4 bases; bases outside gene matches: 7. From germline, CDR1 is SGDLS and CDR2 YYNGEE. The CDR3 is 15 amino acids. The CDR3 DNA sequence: TGTGCCAGCAGCATAGGGACAGGCTTTTACAATGAGCAGTTCTTC. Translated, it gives CASSIGTGFYNEQFF.

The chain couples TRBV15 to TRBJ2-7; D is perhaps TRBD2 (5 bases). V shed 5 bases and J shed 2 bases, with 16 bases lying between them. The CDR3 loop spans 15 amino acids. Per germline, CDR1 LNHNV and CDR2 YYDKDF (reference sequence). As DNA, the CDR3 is TGTGCCACCAGCCAATCCCGGGATGGAGCCTACGAGCAGTACTTC. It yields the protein CATSQSRDGAYEQYF.

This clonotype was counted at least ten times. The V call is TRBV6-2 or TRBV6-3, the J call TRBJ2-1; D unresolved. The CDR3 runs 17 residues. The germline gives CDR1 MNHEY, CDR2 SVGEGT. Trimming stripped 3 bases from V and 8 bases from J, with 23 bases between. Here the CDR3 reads CASSYPTGRAGWDEQFF. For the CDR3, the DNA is TGTGCCAGCAGTTATCCTACGGGTCGGGCTGGTTGGGATGAGCAGTTCTTC.

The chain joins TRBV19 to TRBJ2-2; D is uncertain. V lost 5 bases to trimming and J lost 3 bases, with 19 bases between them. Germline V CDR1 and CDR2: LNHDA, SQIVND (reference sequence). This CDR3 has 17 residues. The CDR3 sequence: CASSSMALTDHTGELFF. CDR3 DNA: TGTGCCAGTAGTTCGATGGCCCTGACGGATCACACCGGGGAGCTGTTTTTT.

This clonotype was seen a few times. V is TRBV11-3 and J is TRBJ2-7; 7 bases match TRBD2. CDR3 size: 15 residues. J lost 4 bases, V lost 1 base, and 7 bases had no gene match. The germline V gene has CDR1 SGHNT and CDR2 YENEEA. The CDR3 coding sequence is TGTGCCAGCAGCTTAGGTCCGGGAGGAGCTTACGAGCAGTACGTC. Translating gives CASSLGPGGAYEQYV.

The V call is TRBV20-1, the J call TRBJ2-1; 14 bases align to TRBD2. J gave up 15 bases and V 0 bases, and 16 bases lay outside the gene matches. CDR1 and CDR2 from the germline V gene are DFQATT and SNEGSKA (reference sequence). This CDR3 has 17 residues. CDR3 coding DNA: TGCAGTGCTAGAGATCGAGGTCTGGGACTAGCGGGAGCGCGTTGGTTCTTC. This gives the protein CSARDRGLGLAGARWFF.

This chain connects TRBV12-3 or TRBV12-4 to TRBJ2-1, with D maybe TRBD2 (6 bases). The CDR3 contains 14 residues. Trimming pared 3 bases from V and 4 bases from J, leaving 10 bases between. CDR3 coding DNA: TGTGCCAGCAGTTTGGGACTTCAATACAATGAGCAGTTCTTC. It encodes CASSLGLQYNEQFF.

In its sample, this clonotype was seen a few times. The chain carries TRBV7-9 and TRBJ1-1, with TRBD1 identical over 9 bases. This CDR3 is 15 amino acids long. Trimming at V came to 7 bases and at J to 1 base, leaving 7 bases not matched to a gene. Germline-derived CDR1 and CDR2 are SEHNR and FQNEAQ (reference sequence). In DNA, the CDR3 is TGTGCCAGCATCGGAAGGGACAGGGCGAACACTGAAGCTTTCTTT. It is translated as CASIGRDRANTEAFF.

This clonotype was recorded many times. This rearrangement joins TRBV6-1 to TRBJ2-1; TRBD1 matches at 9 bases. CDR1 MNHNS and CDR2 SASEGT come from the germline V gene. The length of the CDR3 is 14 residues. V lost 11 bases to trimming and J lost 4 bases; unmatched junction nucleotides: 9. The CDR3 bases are TGTGCCTCAATCGGACAGGGGCCTTACAATGAGCAGTTCTTC. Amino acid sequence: CASIGQGPYNEQFF.

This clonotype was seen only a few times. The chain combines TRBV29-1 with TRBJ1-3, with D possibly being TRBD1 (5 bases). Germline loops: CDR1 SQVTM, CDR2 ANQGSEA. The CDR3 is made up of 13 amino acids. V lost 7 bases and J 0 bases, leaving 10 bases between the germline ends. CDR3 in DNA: TGCAGCGGAACAGGAGACTCTGGAAACACCATATATTTT. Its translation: CSGTGDSGNTIYF.

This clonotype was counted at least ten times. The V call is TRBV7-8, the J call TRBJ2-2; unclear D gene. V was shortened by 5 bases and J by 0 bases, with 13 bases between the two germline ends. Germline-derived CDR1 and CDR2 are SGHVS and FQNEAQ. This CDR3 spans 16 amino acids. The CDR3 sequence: CASSTQKNANTGELFF. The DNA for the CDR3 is TGTGCCAGCAGCACCCAGAAGAACGCGAACACCGGGGAGCTGTTTTTT.

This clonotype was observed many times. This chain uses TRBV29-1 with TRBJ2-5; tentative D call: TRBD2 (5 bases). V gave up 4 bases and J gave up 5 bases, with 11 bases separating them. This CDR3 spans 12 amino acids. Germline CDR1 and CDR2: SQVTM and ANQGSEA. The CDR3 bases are TGCAGCGTTGCGGAGTGGGAGGAGACCCAGTACTTC. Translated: CSVAEWEETQYF.

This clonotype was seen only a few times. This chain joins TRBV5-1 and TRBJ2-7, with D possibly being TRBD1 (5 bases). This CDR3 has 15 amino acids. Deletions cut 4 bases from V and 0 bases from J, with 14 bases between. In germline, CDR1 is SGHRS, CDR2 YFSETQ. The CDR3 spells CASSPSGSFSYEQYF. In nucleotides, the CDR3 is TGCGCCAGCAGCCCTTCAGGGTCTTTCTCCTACGAGCAGTACTTC. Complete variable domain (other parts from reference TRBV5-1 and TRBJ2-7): KAGVTQTPRYLIKTRGQQVTLSCSPISGHRSVSWYQQTPGQGLQFLFEYFSETQRNKGNFPGRFSGRQFSNSRSEMNVSTLELGDSALYLCASSPSGSFSYEQYFGPGTRLTVT.

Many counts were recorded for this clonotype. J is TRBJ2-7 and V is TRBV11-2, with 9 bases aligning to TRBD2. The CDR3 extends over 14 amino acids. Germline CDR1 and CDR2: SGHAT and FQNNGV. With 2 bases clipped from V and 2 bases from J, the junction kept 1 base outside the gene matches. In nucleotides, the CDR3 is TGTGCCAGCAGCTTACTAGCGGGAACCTACGAGCAGTACTTC. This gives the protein CASSLLAGTYEQYF.

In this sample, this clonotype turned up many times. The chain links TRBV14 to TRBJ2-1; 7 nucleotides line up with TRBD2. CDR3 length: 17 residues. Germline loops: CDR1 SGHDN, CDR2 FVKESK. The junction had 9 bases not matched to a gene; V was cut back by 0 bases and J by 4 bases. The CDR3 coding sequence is TGTGCCAGCAGCCAAGAGGGGGGACTATTGACGTACAATGAGCAGTTCTTC. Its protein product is CASSQEGGLLTYNEQFF.

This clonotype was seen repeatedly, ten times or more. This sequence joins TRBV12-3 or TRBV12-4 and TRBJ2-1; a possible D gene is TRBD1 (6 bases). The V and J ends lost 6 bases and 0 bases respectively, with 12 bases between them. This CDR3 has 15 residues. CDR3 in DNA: TGTGCCAGCAGAAGACAGGTTAGCTCCTACAATGAGCAGTTCTTC. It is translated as CASRRQVSSYNEQFF.

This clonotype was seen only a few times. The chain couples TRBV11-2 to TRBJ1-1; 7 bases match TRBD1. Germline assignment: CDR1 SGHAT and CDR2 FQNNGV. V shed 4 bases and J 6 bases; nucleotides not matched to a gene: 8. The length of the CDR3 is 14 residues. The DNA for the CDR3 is TGTGCCAGCAGCTCGACAGGGAATCCAGCTGAAGCTTTCTTT. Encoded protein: CASSSTGNPAEAFF.

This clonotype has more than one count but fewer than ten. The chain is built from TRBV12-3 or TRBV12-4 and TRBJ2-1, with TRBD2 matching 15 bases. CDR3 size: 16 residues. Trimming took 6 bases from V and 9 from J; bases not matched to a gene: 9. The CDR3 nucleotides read TGTGCCAGCAGGCCCGGGACTAGCGGGAGGTTCAGTGAGCAGTTCTTC. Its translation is CASRPGTSGRFSEQFF.

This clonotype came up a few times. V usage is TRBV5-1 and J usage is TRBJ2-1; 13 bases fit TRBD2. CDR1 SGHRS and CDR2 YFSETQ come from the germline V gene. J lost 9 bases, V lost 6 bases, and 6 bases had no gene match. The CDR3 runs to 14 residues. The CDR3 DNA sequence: TGCGCCAGCAAAACTAGCGGGAGGGCCGGTGAGCAGTTCTTC. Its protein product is CASKTSGRAGEQFF.

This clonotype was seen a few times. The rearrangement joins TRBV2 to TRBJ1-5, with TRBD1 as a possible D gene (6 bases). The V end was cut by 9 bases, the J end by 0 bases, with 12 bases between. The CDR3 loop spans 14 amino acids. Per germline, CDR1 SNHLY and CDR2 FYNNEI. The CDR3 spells CASRQENSNQPQHF. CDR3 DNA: TGTGCCAGTCGACAGGAGAATAGCAATCAGCCCCAGCATTTT.

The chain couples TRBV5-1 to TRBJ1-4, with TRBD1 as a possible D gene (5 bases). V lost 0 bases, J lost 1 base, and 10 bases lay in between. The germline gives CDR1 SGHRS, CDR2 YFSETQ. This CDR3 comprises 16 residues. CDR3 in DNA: TGCGCCAGCAGCTTGGCTGGGGGAGGAACTAATGAAAAACTGTTTTTT. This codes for CASSLAGGGTNEKLFF.

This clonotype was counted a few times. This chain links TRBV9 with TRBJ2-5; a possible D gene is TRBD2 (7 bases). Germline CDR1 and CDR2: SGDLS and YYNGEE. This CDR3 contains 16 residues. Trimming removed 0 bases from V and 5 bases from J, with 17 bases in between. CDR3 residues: CASSVEGGGPFETQYF. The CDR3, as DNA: TGTGCCAGCAGCGTAGAGGGGGGAGGGCCTTTCGAGACCCAGTACTTC.

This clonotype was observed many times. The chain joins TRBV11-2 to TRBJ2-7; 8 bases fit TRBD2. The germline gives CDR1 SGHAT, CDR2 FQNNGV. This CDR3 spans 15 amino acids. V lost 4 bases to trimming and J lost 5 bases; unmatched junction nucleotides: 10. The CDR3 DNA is TGTGCCAGCAGCTCACTTAGCGGGAAATCGGACGAGCAGTACTTC. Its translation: CASSSLSGKSDEQYF.

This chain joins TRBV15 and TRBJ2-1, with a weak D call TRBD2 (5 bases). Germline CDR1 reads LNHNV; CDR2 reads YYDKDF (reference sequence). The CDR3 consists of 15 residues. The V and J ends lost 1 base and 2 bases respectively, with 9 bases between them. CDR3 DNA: TGTGCCACCAGCAGAGTCCGGGGTACCTACAATGAGCAGTTCTTC. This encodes CATSRVRGTYNEQFF.

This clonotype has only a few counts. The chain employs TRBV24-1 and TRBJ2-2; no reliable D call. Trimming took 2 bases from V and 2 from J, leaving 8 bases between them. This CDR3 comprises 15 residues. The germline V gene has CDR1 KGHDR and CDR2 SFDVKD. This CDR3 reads CATSDSVLNTGELFF. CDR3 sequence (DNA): TGTGCCACCAGTGATTCGGTCCTAAACACCGGGGAGCTGTTTTTT.

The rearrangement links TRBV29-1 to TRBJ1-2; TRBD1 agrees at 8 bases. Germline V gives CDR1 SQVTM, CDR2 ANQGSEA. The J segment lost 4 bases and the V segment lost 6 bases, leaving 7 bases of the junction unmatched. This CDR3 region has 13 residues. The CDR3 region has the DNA TGCAGCGTCCCGACAGGGGAGGGCTATGGCTACACCTTC. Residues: CSVPTGEGYGYTF.